These 22 T cell receptor beta chains came from one sample sequenced in a study of OX40 agonist ivuxolimab in advanced cancers. TCRdb keeps only in-frame clones here, not all; method: immunoSEQ multiplex PCR. Altogether around 60,000 clones are present, nearly 85% being singletons, with the ten largest covering around 2.1%. This specimen consisted of CD4+ or CD8+ T cells sorted from blood, obtained in a trial of the OX40 agonist ivuxolimab. The receptors here all came from an adult with an advanced solid tumor such as melanoma, head and neck, liver or kidney cancer.

The chain links TRBV5-1 to TRBJ1-5; no clear D gene. In germline, CDR1 is SGHRS, CDR2 YFSETQ. The CDR3 contains 15 residues. V gave up 0 bases and J gave up 0 bases, with 7 bases separating them. CDR3 coding DNA: TGCGCCAGCAGCTTGGGTCAGAATAGCAATCAGCCCCAGCATTTT. It specifies CASSLGQNSNQPQHF.

The chain uses TRBV11-1 and TRBJ2-7; TRBD1 or TRBD2 may be the D gene (5 bases each). The CDR3 totals 12 residues. The V and J ends lost 5 bases and 5 bases respectively, with 10 bases between them. Germline CDR1 and CDR2: SGHAT and FQDESV (reference sequence). CDR3: CASSKGTDEQYF. The CDR3 coding sequence is TGTGCCAGCAGCAAGGGGACGGACGAGCAGTACTTC.

This chain connects TRBV28 to TRBJ2-7; 11 bases are shared with TRBD1. J lost 3 bases, V lost 4 bases, and 8 bases had no gene match. CDR1 is MDHEN, CDR2 SYDVKM, per germline. CDR3 length equals 16 residues. DNA of the CDR3: TGTGCCAGCAGTTCAACGATCGGGACAGGGGGCTACGAGCAGTACTTC. It encodes CASSSTIGTGGYEQYF.

V is TRBV21-1 and J is TRBJ1-4. TRBV21-1 is a known pseudogene. The CDR3 totals 15 residues. CDR3 nucleotides: TGTGCCAGCAGCAAAGTCTGGGTTTGGAATGAAAAACTGTTTTTT. Translation: CASSKVWVWNEKLFF.

The rearrangement links TRBV1 to TRBJ1-6. TRBV1 is a known pseudogene. The CDR3 totals 13 residues. The CDR3 here is CTSSPTGGSPLHF. As DNA, the CDR3 is TGCACCAGCAGCCCTACCGGGGGTTCACCCCTCCACTTT.

The CDR3 region has the DNA TGTGCCAGCAGCTTAGCGCGGGCTGGCTATGGCTACACCTTC. The encoded protein is CASSLARAGYGYTF. This sequence joins TRBV11-2 and TRBJ1-2; D remains unclear. This CDR3 has 14 amino acids. Germline CDR1 reads SGHAT; CDR2 reads FQNNGV. Between the trimmed V and J ends, which lost 1 base and 4 bases, there was a span of 10 bases.

The CDR3: CSVSRDRAYEQYF. CDR3 DNA sequence: TGCAGCGTGTCCCGGGACCGGGCCTACGAGCAGTACTTC. The chain joins TRBV29-1 to TRBJ2-7; TRBD1 or TRBD2 may be the D gene (5 bases each). This CDR3 is built from 13 residues. The V and J ends lost 6 bases and 2 bases respectively, with 14 bases between them. Per germline, CDR1 SQVTM and CDR2 ANQGSEA.

The rearrangement uses TRBV18 and TRBJ2-2; tentative D call: TRBD1 (6 bases). Deletions cut 0 bases from V and 7 bases from J, with 9 bases between. From germline, CDR1 is KGHSH and CDR2 LQKENI. The CDR3 extends over 14 amino acids. CDR3 coding DNA: TGTGCCAGCTCACCACCGGGACACCGCGGGGAGCTGTTTTTT. Translated: CASSPPGHRGELFF. Based on the CDR3 plus reference TRBV18 and TRBJ2-2, the full variable domain is NAGVMQNPRHLVRRRGQEARLRCSPMKGHSHVYWYRQLPEEGLKFMVYLQKENIIDESGMPKERFSAEFPKEGPSILRIQQVVRGDSAAYFCASSPPGHRGELFFGEGSRLTVL.

V and J are TRBV5-4 and TRBJ2-3, with 7 bases matching TRBD2. Trimming cost V 5 bases and J 6 bases; bases outside gene matches: 15. Germline V gives CDR1 SGHNT, CDR2 YYREEE (reference sequence). The CDR3 is 16 amino acids. CDR3 region: CASSLGPVVGGDTQYF. DNA for the CDR3: TGTGCCAGCAGTCTCGGTCCAGTAGTGGGGGGGGATACGCAGTATTTT.

This chain joins TRBV11-2 and TRBJ2-5; 12 bases align to TRBD2. The junction had 5 bases not matched to a gene; V was cut back by 5 bases and J by 1 base. Per germline, CDR1 SGHAT and CDR2 FQNNGV. This CDR3 is 16 amino acids long. The CDR3 DNA sequence: TGTGCCAGCAGCCTTGGGACTAGCGGGCTCCAAGAGACCCAGTACTTC. This codes for CASSLGTSGLQETQYF.

This chain joins TRBV27 and TRBJ1-1; D gene unclear. CDR3 length equals 13 residues. Per germline, CDR1 MNHEY and CDR2 SMNVEV (reference sequence). Trimming shortened V by 5 bases and J by 5 bases, and 12 bases separated the two germline ends. CDR3 loop: CASSPSGWTEAFF. CDR3 bases: TGTGCCAGCAGTCCCTCGGGTTGGACTGAAGCTTTCTTT.

This clone appeared a few times. The V and J genes are TRBV29-1 and TRBJ1-3, with 9 bases matching TRBD1. This CDR3 comprises 14 residues. Germline lookup yields CDR1 SQVTM and CDR2 ANQGSEA. J gave up 1 base and V 5 bases, and 3 bases lay outside the gene matches. CDR3 coding DNA: TGCAGCGTTTCACAGGGGGCATCTGGAAACACCATATATTTT. Protein product: CSVSQGASGNTIYF.

This clone was picked up one time. This chain joins TRBV7-9 and TRBJ1-1, with D uncertain. Germline V CDR1 and CDR2: SEHNR, FQNEAQ (reference sequence). CDR3 length: 12 amino acids. V was clipped by 0 bases and J by 5 bases, with 4 bases between them. CDR3 sequence (DNA): TGTGCCAGCAGCTTAGCGGGGACTGAAGCTTTCTTT. Amino acid sequence: CASSLAGTEAFF.

This clone was picked up one time. This sequence joins TRBV2 and TRBJ2-3; unclear D gene. V lost 7 bases and J lost 0, with 8 bases in between. Looked up from germline, CDR1 is SNHLY and CDR2 is FYNNEI. The CDR3 loop spans 13 amino acids. CDR3 nucleotide sequence: TGTGCCAGCAAGGCCAGAAGCACAGATACGCAGTATTTT. Amino acid sequence: CASKARSTDTQYF.

The chain couples TRBV2 to TRBJ2-1; D remains ambiguous. V dropped 8 bases and J dropped 4 bases, with 6 bases sitting between them. The CDR3 has 11 amino acids. Germline V gives CDR1 SNHLY, CDR2 FYNNEI. The CDR3 DNA is TGTGCCAGCGGTTGGTACAATGAGCAGTTCTTC. This encodes CASGWYNEQFF.

V and J are TRBV5-1 and TRBJ1-1, with D maybe TRBD1 (6 bases). Trimming shortened V by 1 base and J by 6 bases, and 10 bases separated the two germline ends. The CDR3 length is 13 residues. Per germline, CDR1 SGHRS and CDR2 YFSETQ. The CDR3 nucleotides are TGCGCCAGCAGCTTGCAGGGGTCCTCTGAAGCTTTCTTT. Protein product: CASSLQGSSEAFF.

On this clone itself: The sample holds other DNA sequences that translate to the same CDR3. V is TRBV6-1 and J is TRBJ1-5; unclear D gene. The germline V and J ends were trimmed by 6 bases and 7 bases, with 7 bases remaining between them. Per the germline V gene, CDR1 is MNHNS and CDR2 is SASEGT. This CDR3 is 11 amino acids long. The CDR3: CASSFGQPQHF. CDR3 nucleotides: TGTGCCAGCAGCTTTGGGCAGCCCCAGCATTTT.

The gene calls are TRBV4-1 and TRBJ2-1; TRBD2 agrees at 8 bases. This CDR3 region has 18 residues. The germline V gene has CDR1 MGHRA and CDR2 YSYEKL. Unmatched junction bases numbered 16, after V lost 0 bases and J lost 9 bases. The chain's CDR3 is CASSQESLAGSLRGEQFF. The CDR3 nucleotides read TGCGCCAGCAGCCAAGAATCTCTAGCGGGCTCCCTTCGTGGTGAGCAGTTCTTC.

The CDR3 region has the DNA TGCGCCAGCAGCCAGGCCTGGGGCAGCCAAGAGACCCAGTACTTC. It translates to CASSQAWGSQETQYF. The V gene is TRBV4-1, the J gene TRBJ2-5; perhaps TRBD1 as D (5 bases). The CDR3 is 15 amino acids. Germline values: CDR1 MGHRA, CDR2 YSYEKL. V was cut by 3 bases and J by 1 base, with 12 bases left in between.

The chain's CDR3 is CASSEGSLSYEQYF. As DNA, the CDR3 is TGTGCCAGCAGTGAGGGATCGCTTTCCTACGAGCAGTACTTC. This chain connects TRBV2 to TRBJ2-7; D is unclear. V lost 3 bases, J lost 1 base, and 10 bases lay in between. Per the germline V gene, CDR1 is SNHLY and CDR2 is FYNNEI. The CDR3 has 14 amino acids. Full variable domain (rest looked up from reference TRBV2 and TRBJ2-7): EPEVTQTPSHQVTQMGQEVILRCVPISNHLYFYWYRQILGQKVEFLVSFYNNEISEKSEIFDDQFSVERPDGSNFTLKIRSTKLEDSAMYFCASSEGSLSYEQYFGPGTRLTVT.

This chain links TRBV2 with TRBJ1-4, with TRBD1 as a possible D gene (6 bases). The V gene lost 3 bases and the J gene lost 7 bases, with 15 bases spanning the gap. CDR3 length: 15 amino acids. Germline values: CDR1 SNHLY, CDR2 FYNNEI. This CDR3 reads CASSETGAVSEKLFF. Written as DNA, the CDR3 is TGTGCCAGCAGTGAGACGGGGGCAGTAAGTGAAAAACTGTTTTTT.

The chain employs TRBV5-1 and TRBJ1-4, with a tentative D call TRBD1 (6 bases). CDR3 length equals 17 residues. V lost 4 bases and J lost 1, with 17 bases in between. CDR1 SGHRS and CDR2 YFSETQ come from the germline V gene. CDR3 DNA sequence: TGCGCCAGCAGCCTGACAGGAGGAGACCTAACTAATGAAAAACTGTTTTTT. Amino acid sequence: CASSLTGGDLTNEKLFF. Looking up the rest from reference TRBV5-1 and TRBJ1-4 gives the full variable domain: KAGVTQTPRYLIKTRGQQVTLSCSPISGHRSVSWYQQTPGQGLQFLFEYFSETQRNKGNFPGRFSGRQFSNSRSEMNVSTLELGDSALYLCASSLTGGDLTNEKLFFGSGTQLSVL.